Listed below are T cell receptor beta chains from one sample, sequenced in a study of T cells in Graves' hyperthyroidism and ophthalmopathy. TCRdb recomputed calls from the multiplex PCR reads with MiXCR, one row per CDR3 protein. Of over 550,000 distinct CDR3 sequences in the sample, 16% were seen once. The sequencing sample was made of blood. The receptors originated from a woman aged 18-29 years with Graves' hyperthyroidism. CDR3s leave out the opening cysteine and the closing phenylalanine or tryptophan. Fields, in order: V gene, clone size, D gene, CDR3 length, CDR3 protein. The D gene is left open where the match is weak. Size values are once, few and many counts, or a class for expanded clones, and some rows have none.

>TRBV2|NA|TRBD1|12
ASRDRVGANVLT
>TRBV4-1|NA|TRBD2|14
ASSHGSGLNTGELF
>TRBV5-5|NA|TRBD2|15
ASSFRGGAENTDTQY
>TRBV4-3|NA|NA|15
ASSQDLWGGLYNEQF
>TRBV20-1|few|TRBD2|12
SAVRAGRQNIQY
>TRBV20-1|NA|NA|13
SAKPEYHSNQPQH
>TRBV12-3/TRBV12-4|many|TRBD2|14
ASSPVAGGYQETQY
>TRBV25-1|few|TRBD2|18
ASSELRLPVAGGDPDTQY
>TRBV25-1|NA|NA|14
ASSHANGVGSDTQY
>TRBV5-1|NA|TRBD2|13
ASSLGGLAGEVQY
>TRBV3-1|many|TRBD1|14
ASSLTQTGANEKLF
>TRBV11-2|NA|NA|10
ASSLRKHTQY
>TRBV19|few|NA|12
ASSTVQGSYGYT
>TRBV2|NA|NA|13
ASSEGRVGANVLT
>TRBV28|NA|NA|11
ASSLWGEETQY
>TRBV24-1|many|NA|15
ATSDWGEFRTNEKLF
>TRBV28|many|NA|12
ASSLPGGQETQY